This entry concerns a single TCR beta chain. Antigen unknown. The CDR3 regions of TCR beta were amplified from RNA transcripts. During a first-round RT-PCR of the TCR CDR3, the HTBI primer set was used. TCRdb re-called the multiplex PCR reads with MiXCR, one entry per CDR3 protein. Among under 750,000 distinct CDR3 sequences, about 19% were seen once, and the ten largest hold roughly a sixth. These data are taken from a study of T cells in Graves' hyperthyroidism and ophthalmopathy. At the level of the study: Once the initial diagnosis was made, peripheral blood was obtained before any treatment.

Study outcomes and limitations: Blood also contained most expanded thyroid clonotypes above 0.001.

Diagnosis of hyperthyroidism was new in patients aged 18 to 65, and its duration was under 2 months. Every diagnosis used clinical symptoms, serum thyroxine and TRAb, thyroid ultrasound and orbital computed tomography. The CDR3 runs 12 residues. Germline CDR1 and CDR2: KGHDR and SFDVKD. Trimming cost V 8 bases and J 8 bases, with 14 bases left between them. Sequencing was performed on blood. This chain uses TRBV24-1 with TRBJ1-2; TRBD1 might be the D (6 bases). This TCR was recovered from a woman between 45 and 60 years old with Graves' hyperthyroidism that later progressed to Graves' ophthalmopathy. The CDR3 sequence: CATKGPGGGYTF. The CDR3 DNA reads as TGTGCCACCAAAGGACCCGGGGGCGGCTACACCTTC.